This T cell receptor (beta chain) was sequenced during a study of monozygotic twins with inflammatory bowel disease. Total RNA was isolated from whole blood without T cell sorting. Using the 5' RACE reads, TCRdb records one entry per CDR3 protein without DNA. Its table records about 420,000 distinct CDR3 sequences. On this clonotype itself: Its target is not known.

Study-wide results and caveats: The sharing of clonotypes with others was lower in IBD patients than in healthy twins, especially with disease activity. No one strong IBD-associated signal or clonotype was supported. Part of the variability in patient repertoires may have come from differing immunosuppressive treatments.

Sequenced sample: blood. The sequence was obtained from a human donor with ulcerative colitis or Crohn's disease, or a healthy co-twin of an affected twin (not recorded which).

Here the CDR3 reads CASSAGDRAVGTEAFF. The chain recombines TRBV9 with TRBJ1-1. CDR1 is SGDLS and CDR2 is YYNGEE in the germline V gene. This CDR3 region has 16 residues.